The rows below give T cell receptor beta chains drawn from one sample of a study of CD8+ T cells in alopecia areata. Produced via immunoSEQ multiplex PCR; TCRdb's table is partial and in-frame only. The data hold roughly 100,000 clones, with 70% to 90% observed a single time. The starting material was CD8+ T cells sorted from blood, obtained at approximately week 30, from a patient treated with tofacitinib. These receptors were collected from a human donor with alopecia areata. CDR3s include the opening cysteine and the closing phenylalanine or tryptophan.

J gene,V gene,CDR3 protein
TRBJ2-3,TRBV29-1,CSVLWDTQYF
TRBJ2-3,TRBV15,CATSGGDADTQYF
TRBJ2-1,TRBV30,CAFPGHGEGEQFF
TRBJ2-7,TRBV27,CASSLGGDEQYF
TRBJ1-1,TRBV11-2,CASSPPGGMNTEAFF
TRBJ2-3,TRBV5-6,CASSLALAGRTDTQYF
TRBJ2-7,TRBV5-5,CASSYDGGTGLYEQYF
TRBJ2-5,TRBV6-5,CASSYLGTSGEETQYF
TRBJ2-1,TRBV29-1,CSVEREVAGNEQFF
TRBJ2-2,TRBV7-7,CASSFGTGGTGELFF
TRBJ2-7,TRBV7-8,CASSYAGVEQYF
TRBJ2-7,TRBV29-1,CSVVDRGQYEQYF
TRBJ2-1,TRBV15,CATSRDRGSFQFF
TRBJ2-2,TRBV29-1,CSVEDLGARANTGELFF
TRBJ2-3,TRBV6-4,CASSVGGGATDTQYF
TRBJ2-1,TRBV4-1,CASSHPSADNEQFF
TRBJ1-1,TRBV7-9,CASSFFPGQGVESEAFF
TRBJ2-7,TRBV27,CASSFFSGTYEQYF
TRBJ2-3,TRBV5-1,CASSSRTYSTDTQYF
TRBJ2-1,TRBV15,CATSRELISYNEQFF
TRBJ2-3,TRBV6-5,CASKKEGVADTQYF
TRBJ1-5,TRBV19,CASSMVGSSNQPQHF
TRBJ2-1,TRBV29-1,CSVPKGLAYNEQFF
TRBJ1-5,TRBV2,CASTPGDQPQHF
TRBJ2-7,TRBV14,CASSKYISGLTHEQYF
TRBJ2-7,TRBV27,CASRDGADSSYEQYF
TRBJ2-1,TRBV10-1,CASSESAGDIYNEQFF
TRBJ2-1,TRBV27,CASSSYRDPYNEQFF
TRBJ2-1,TRBV4-1,CASTYQGDNEQFF
TRBJ2-3,TRBV5-1,CASSLDRAPTDTQYF
-,TRBV13,CASSLQTEFPYEQYF
TRBJ2-7,TRBV9,CASSAQGSSSYEQYF
TRBJ2-4,TRBV29-1,CSVDFGAHQYF
TRBJ2-1,TRBV4-1,CASSRQGWLFF
TRBJ2-1,TRBV11-3,CASSPARTHYNEQFF
TRBJ2-3,TRBV7-9,CASSLQGAPDTQYF
TRBJ2-2,TRBV7-6,CASSSTGWTGELFF
TRBJ1-1,TRBV2,CASSPGQGMGTEAFF
TRBJ2-3,TRBV4-2,CASSQVQLEADTQYF
TRBJ2-1,TRBV19,CASSDRDYPYNEQFF
TRBJ1-1,TRBV19,CASSIGRGTIEAFF
TRBJ2-7,TRBV5-1,CASSFPFDISGRADYEQYF
TRBJ1-6,TRBV9,CASSAQRVGAYNSPLHF
TRBJ2-7,TRBV5-6,CATSDRDTYEQYF
TRBJ2-5,TRBV10-3,CAISESEGSQYF
TRBJ1-5,TRBV27,CASSLKGLGNQPQHF
TRBJ2-2,TRBV7-6,CASSLGTNTGELFF
TRBJ2-6,TRBV7-6,CASREAGANVLTF
TRBJ1-4,TRBV7-8,CASSLDTGGGEKLFF